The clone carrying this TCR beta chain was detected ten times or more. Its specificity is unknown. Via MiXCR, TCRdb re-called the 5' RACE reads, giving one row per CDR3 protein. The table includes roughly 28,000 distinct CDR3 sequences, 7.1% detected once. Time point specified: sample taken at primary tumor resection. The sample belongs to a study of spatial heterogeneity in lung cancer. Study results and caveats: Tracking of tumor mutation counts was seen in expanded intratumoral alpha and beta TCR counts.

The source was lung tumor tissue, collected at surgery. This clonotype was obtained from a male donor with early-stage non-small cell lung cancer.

The CDR3 sequence: CASSFIADTQYF. CDR3 bases: TGTGCCAGCAGCTTCATTGCGGATACGCAGTATTTT. This rearrangement joins TRBV7-9 to TRBJ2-3; D ambiguous. Trimming removed 3 bases from V and 6 bases from J, with 7 bases in between. Germline CDR1 is SEHNR and CDR2 is FQNEAQ (reference sequence). This CDR3 comprises 12 residues.